This T cell receptor beta chain was recovered during a study of shared clonotypes between healthy human individuals. A 200 ng quantity of DNA, 25,000 to 30,000 T cell genomes, went into the sorted-subset replicate PCRs. TCRdb keeps only in-frame clones here, not all; method: immunoSEQ multiplex PCR. This sample carries some 2,500,000 clones, around 93% of them seen once, and the ten largest clones take about 0.36%. Study-level findings and limits: Richness estimates generally favored naive over memory subsets. In contrast to clonotypes shared by all four donors, non-shared clonotypes had lower generation probabilities.

A note on this clone: The antigen remains undetermined.

The sequencing sample was made of naive CD4+ T cells from PBMCs. The subset was: CD45RA+ positively selected. This receptor was identified in a man aged 18 to 30 in good health. Some clones in this sample may be carry-over from other donors' samples.

The DNA of the CDR3 is TGTGCCAGCAGCGGAACCCTGGGCAGGGGGCCTGGCTACACCTTC. Its protein product is CASSGTLGRGPGYTF. The chain is built from TRBV9 and TRBJ1-2; 8 bases align to TRBD1. Trimming at V came to 3 bases and at J to 7 bases, leaving 11 bases not matched to a gene. The CDR3 runs 15 residues. Germline V gene data show CDR1 as SGDLS and CDR2 as YYNGEE.